This T cell receptor (beta chain) is drawn from a study of T-cell reconstitution after alpha-beta-depleted transplantation in children. A TCRbeta library incorporating unique molecular identifiers was prepared. Each CDR3 protein gets one entry after TCRdb re-called the PCR reads with MiXCR. The sample records 110,000 or so distinct CDR3 sequences, around 6.4% being singletons. The CDR3 has 12 amino acids. Trimming cost V 8 bases and J 6 bases, with 11 bases left between them. Germline assignment: CDR1 SGHVS and CDR2 FQNEAQ. This clonotype came up many times. The sample in question was PBMCs, mostly from graft donor cells, obtained 360 days after TCRalphabeta/CD19-depleted stem cell transplant. This rearrangement joins TRBV7-8 to TRBJ2-1; the D gene could be TRBD1 or TRBD2 (5 bases each). This TCR was recovered from a male patient aged 2 to 9 who had a stem cell transplant for acute lymphoblastic leukemia, so the T cells may come from the graft donor. Here the CDR3 reads CASGTRGNEQFF. CDR3 nucleotide sequence: TGTGCCAGCGGGACCCGGGGCAATGAGCAGTTCTTC.